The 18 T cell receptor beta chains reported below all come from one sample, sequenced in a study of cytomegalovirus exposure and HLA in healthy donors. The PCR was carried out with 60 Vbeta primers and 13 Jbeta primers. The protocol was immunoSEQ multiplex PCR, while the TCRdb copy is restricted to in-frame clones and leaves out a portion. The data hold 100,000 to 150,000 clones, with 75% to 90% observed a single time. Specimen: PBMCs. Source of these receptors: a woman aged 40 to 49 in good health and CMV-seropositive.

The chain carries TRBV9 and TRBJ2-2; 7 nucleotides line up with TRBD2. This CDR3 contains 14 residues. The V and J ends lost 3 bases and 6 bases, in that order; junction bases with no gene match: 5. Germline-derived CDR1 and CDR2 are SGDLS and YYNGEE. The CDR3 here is CASSAGEGAGELFF. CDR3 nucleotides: TGTGCCAGCAGCGCGGGGGAGGGCGCCGGGGAGCTGTTTTTT.

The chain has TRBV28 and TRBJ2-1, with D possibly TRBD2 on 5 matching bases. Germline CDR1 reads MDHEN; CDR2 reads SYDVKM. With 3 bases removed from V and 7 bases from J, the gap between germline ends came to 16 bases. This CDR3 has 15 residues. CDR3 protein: CASSFSRGPRNEQFF. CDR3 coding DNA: TGTGCCAGCAGTTTCTCGAGAGGGCCACGGAATGAGCAGTTCTTC.

The CDR3 nucleotides read TGTGCCAGCAGCTTGGGGGCGGGAGGCGAGCAGTACTTC. Amino acids: CASSLGAGGEQYF. This rearrangement joins TRBV5-6 to TRBJ2-7; 8 positions agree with TRBD2. The ends lost 0 bases at V and 6 bases at J; junction bases unmatched: 2. Germline V gene sequence: CDR1 SGHDT, CDR2 YYEEEE. This CDR3 has 13 amino acids.

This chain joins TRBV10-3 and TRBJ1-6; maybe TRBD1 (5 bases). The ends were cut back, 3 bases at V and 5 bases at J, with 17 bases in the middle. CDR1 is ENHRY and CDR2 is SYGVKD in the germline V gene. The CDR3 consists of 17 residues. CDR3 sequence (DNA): TGTGCCATCAGTGACGGGACTAAGGGAGTCAATAATTCACCCCTCCACTTT. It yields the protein CAISDGTKGVNNSPLHF.

CDR3 nucleotide sequence: TGTGCCAGCAGCTTCCAGGGGGAGACCCAGTACTTC. This encodes CASSFQGETQYF. The chain carries TRBV11-3 and TRBJ2-5; D is perhaps TRBD1 (6 bases). Trimming cost V 3 bases and J 5 bases, with 7 bases left between them. CDR1 and CDR2 from the germline V gene are SGHNT and YENEEA. The CDR3 extends over 12 amino acids.

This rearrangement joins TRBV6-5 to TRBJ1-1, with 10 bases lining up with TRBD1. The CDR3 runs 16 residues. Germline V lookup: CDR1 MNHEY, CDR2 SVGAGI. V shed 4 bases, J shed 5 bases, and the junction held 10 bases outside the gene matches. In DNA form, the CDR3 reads TGTGCCAGCAGTTCAGGACAGGGGGTGGGTAGTACTGAAGCTTTCTTT. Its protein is CASSSGQGVGSTEAFF.

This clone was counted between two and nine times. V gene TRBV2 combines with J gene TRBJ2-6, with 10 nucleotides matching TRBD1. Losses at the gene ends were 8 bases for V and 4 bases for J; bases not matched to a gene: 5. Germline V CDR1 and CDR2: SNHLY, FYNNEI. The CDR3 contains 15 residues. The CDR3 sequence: CASVGQGSGANVLTF. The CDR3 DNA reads TGTGCCAGCGTGGGACAGGGGTCCGGGGCCAACGTCCTGACTTTC.

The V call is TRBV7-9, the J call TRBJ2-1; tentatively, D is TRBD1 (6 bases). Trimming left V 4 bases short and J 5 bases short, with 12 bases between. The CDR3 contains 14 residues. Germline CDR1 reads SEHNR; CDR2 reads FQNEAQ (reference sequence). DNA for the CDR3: TGTGCCAGCAGCTACACAGGGATCGACAATGAGCAGTTCTTC. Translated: CASSYTGIDNEQFF. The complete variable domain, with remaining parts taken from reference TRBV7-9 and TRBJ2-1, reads DTGVSQNPRHKITKRGQNVTFRCDPISEHNRLYWYRQTLGQGPEFLTYFQNEAQLEKSRLLSDRFSAERPKGSFSTLEIQRTEQGDSAMYLCASSYTGIDNEQFFGPGTRLTVL.

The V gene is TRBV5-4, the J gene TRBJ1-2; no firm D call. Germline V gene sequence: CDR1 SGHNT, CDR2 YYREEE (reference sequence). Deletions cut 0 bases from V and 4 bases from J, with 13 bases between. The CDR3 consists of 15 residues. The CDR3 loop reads CASSLDPTVTYGYTF. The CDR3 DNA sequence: TGTGCCAGCAGCTTGGATCCTACAGTTACCTATGGCTACACCTTC.

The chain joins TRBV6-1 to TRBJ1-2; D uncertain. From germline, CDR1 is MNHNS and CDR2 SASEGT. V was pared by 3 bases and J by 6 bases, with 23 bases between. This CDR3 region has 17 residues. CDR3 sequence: CASSDQLSPPFRDGYTF. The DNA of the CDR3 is TGTGCCAGCAGTGATCAACTTTCCCCACCTTTTCGGGATGGCTACACCTTC.

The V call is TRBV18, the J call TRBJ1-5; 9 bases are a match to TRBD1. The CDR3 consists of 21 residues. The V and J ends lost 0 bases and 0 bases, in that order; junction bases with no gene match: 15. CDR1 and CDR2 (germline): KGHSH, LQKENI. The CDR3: CASSPPQAAGQGAYSNQPQHF. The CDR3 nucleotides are TGTGCCAGCTCACCACCTCAAGCGGCGGGACAGGGCGCTTATAGCAATCAGCCCCAGCATTTT. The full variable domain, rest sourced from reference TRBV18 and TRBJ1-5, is NAGVMQNPRHLVRRRGQEARLRCSPMKGHSHVYWYRQLPEEGLKFMVYLQKENIIDESGMPKERFSAEFPKEGPSILRIQQVVRGDSAAYFCASSPPQAAGQGAYSNQPQHFGDGTRLSIL.

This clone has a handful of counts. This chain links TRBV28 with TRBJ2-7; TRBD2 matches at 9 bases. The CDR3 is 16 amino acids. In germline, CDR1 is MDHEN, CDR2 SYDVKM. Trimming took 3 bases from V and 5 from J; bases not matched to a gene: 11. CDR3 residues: CASSLVVSGRSHEQYF. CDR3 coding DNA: TGTGCCAGCAGTTTGGTGGTAAGCGGGAGGTCCCACGAGCAGTACTTC. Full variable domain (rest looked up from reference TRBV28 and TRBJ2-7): DVKVTQSSRYLVKRTGEKVFLECVQDMDHENMFWYRQDPGLGLRLIYFSYDVKMKEKGDIPEGYSVSREKKERFSLILESASTNQTSMYLCASSLVVSGRSHEQYFGPGTRLTVT.

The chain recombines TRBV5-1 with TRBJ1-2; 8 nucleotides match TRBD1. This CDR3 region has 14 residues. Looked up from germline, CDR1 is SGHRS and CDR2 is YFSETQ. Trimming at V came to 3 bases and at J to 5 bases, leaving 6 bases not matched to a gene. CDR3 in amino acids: CASSSWTGPYGYTF. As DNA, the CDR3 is TGCGCCAGCAGCTCCTGGACAGGGCCATATGGCTACACCTTC.

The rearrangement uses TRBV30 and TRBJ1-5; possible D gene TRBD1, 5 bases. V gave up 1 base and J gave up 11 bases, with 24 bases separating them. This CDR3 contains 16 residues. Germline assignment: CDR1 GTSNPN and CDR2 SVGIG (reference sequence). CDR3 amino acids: CAWSAPGGQGGRAQHF. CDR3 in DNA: TGTGCCTGGAGTGCCCCAGGTGGCCAGGGAGGCCGGGCCCAGCATTTT.

The CDR3, as DNA: TGTGCCAGTACGTACCGGGTCAGCAATTCCTATGGCTACACCTTC. Residues: CASTYRVSNSYGYTF. The chain is built from TRBV19 and TRBJ1-2; D is unclear. CDR1 and CDR2 from the germline V gene are LNHDA and SQIVND (reference sequence). V lost 7 bases, J lost 4 bases, and 19 bases lay in between. The CDR3 covers 15 residues.

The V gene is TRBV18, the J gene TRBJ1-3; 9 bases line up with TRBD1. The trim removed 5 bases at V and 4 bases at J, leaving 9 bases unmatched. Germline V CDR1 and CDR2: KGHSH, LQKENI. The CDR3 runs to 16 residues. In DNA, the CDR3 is TGTGCCAGCTCAGCGGCCGGGACAGGGACAGGAAACACCATATATTTT. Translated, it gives CASSAAGTGTGNTIYF.

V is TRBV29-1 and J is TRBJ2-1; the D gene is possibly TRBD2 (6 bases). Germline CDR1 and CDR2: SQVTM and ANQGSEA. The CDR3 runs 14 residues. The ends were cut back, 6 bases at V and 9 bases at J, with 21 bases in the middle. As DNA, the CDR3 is TGCAGCGTATCTTCCGGACCCGGGGGAGGTGAGCAGTTCTTC. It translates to CSVSSGPGGGEQFF.

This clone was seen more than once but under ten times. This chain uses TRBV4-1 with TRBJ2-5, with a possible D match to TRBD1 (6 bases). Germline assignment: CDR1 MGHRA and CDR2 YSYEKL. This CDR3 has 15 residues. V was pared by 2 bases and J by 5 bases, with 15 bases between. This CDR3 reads CASSQLTGIYETQYF. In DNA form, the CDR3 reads TGCGCCAGCAGCCAACTTACAGGGATTTACGAGACCCAGTACTTC.